The clone carrying this TCR beta chain was seen only once. Antigen unknown. At one of its ends the junction is not consistent with the germline gene, which may arise from a read error. The sorted Tregs were CD4+CD25+CD127-/low cells. General study results and limits: Greatest tumor Treg TCR overlap was with tumor naive CD4+ cells. In terms of TCR gene usage, tumor memory CD4+ T cells clustered together with blood and lymph node memory CD4+ cells, as well as with lymph node naive CD4+ cells.

The CDR3 has 16 residues. The V gene's germline CDR1 is MGHRA and CDR2 YSYEKL. Semi-nested PCR with Nested Universal Primer A followed constant-region reverse priming of full-length variable regions. TCRdb used MiXCR to reprocess the 5' RACE reads, holding one entry per CDR3 protein. The data contain 35,000 to 50,000 distinct CDR3 sequences, approximately 22% of them singletons. The clonotype originates from a female donor with breast cancer. The chain recombines TRBV4-1 with TRBJ1-2, with D uncertain. Source material: Tregs sorted from blood. In DNA, the CDR3 is TGCACCAGCAGCCAACTAGCTGCGGGGATCCAGGCTGGCTACACCTTC. Translated, it gives CTSSQLAAGIQAGYTF.